This T cell receptor beta chain was sequenced for a study of CD8 T cells in Susac syndrome. Notes on the study in general: Susac syndrome CD8+ repertoires were clonally expanded, most strongly in CD8+ TEMRA cells. It was acknowledged by the study that relatively few individuals were included in its TCR sequencing and HLA analysis.

A note on this clonotype: Its antigen is not known.

Trimming removed 4 bases at V and 3 bases at J, with 20 bases between. This CDR3 has 17 residues. Germline V CDR1 and CDR2: MDHEN, SYDVKM. Random-hexamer reverse transcription was applied to about 0.45 to 1 ug RNA. Across 54 Vbeta and 13 Jbeta, TCR beta CDR3 was amplified with immunoSEQ multiplex PCR. Each CDR3 protein is one row after TCRdb ran MiXCR on the immunoSEQ multiplex PCR reads. This table has around 150,000 distinct CDR3 sequences, 95% appearing once. Sequencing targeted TCR beta in T cells from blood (CD8+ and CD4+). Material for sequencing was CD8+ T cells from PBMCs. This receptor was obtained from a human donor with Susac syndrome. This sequence joins TRBV28 and TRBJ2-3; maybe TRBD2 (5 bases). The CDR3 DNA follows: TGTGCCAGCAGTTACCCAACTAGTCCGAGCGAGACAGATACGCAGTATTTT. Its translation is CASSYPTSPSETDTQYF.